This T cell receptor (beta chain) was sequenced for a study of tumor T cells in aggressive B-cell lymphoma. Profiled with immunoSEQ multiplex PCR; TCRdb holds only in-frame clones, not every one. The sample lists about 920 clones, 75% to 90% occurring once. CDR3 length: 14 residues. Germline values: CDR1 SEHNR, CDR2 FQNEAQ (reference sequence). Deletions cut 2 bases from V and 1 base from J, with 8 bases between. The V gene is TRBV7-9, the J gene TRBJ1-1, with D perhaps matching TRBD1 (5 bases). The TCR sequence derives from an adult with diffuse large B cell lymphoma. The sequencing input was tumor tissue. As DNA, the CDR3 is TGTGCCAGCAGCTTATCCGGGGGGAACACTGAAGCTTTCTTT. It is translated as CASSLSGGNTEAFF. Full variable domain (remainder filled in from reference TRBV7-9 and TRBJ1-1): DTGVSQNPRHKITKRGQNVTFRCDPISEHNRLYWYRQTLGQGPEFLTYFQNEAQLEKSRLLSDRFSAERPKGSFSTLEIQRTEQGDSAMYLCASSLSGGNTEAFFGQGTRLTVV.